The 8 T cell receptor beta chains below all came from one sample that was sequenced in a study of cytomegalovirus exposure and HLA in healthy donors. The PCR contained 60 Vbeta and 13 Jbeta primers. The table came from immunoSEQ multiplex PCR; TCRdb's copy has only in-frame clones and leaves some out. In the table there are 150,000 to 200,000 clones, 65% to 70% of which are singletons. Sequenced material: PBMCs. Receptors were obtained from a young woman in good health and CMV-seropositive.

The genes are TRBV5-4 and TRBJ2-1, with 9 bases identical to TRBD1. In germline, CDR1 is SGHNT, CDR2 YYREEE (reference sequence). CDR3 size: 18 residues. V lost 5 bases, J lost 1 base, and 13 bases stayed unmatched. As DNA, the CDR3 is TGTGCCAGCAGAAGGGGACAGGGCTACCAGACTTCCTACAATGAGCAGTTCTTC. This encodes CASRRGQGYQTSYNEQFF.

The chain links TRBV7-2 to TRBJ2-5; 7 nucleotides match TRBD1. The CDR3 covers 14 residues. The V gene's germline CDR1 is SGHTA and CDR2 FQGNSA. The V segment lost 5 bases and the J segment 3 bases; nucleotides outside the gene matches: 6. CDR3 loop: CASSATGMKETQYF. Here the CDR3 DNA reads TGTGCCAGCAGCGCGACAGGGATGAAAGAGACCCAGTACTTC.

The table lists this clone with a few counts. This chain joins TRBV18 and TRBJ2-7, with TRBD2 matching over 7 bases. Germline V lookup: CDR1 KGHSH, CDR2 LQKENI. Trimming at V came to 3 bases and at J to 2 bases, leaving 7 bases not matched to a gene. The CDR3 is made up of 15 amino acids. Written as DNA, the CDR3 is TGTGCCAGCTCACCGTTCGGCGGGGGAGCCTACGAGCAGTACTTC. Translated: CASSPFGGGAYEQYF.

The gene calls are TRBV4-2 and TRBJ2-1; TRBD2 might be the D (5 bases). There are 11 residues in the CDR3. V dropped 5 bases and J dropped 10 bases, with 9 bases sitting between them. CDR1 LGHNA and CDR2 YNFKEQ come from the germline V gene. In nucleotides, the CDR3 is TGTGCCAGCAGCTCGCGAGGGGAGCAGTTCTTC. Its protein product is CASSSRGEQFF.

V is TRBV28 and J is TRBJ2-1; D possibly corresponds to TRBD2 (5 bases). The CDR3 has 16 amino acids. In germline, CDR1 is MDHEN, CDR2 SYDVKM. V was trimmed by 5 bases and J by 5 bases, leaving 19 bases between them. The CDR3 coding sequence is TGTGCCAGCAGTCTCTTCGGGAAGCTCTCGGACAATGAGCAGTTCTTC. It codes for CASSLFGKLSDNEQFF.

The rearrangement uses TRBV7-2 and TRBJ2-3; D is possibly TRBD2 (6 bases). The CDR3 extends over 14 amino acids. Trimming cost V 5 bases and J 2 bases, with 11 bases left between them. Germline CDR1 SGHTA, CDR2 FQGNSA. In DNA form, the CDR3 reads TGTGCCAGCAGCCCCCGGGACTTCACAGATACGCAGTATTTT. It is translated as CASSPRDFTDTQYF. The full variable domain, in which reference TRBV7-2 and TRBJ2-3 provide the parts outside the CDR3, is GAGVSQSPSNKVTEKGKDVELRCDPISGHTALYWYRQSLGQGLEFLIYFQGNSAPDKSGLPSDRFSAERTGGSVSTLTIQRTQQEDSAVYLCASSPRDFTDTQYFGPGTRLTVL.

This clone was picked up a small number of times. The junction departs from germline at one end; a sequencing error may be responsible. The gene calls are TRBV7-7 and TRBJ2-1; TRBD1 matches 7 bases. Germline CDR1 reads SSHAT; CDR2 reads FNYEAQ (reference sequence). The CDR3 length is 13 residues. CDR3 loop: CASSSRQGNEQFF. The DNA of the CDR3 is TGTGCTAGCAGCTCGCGACAGGGCAATGAGCAGTTCTTC.

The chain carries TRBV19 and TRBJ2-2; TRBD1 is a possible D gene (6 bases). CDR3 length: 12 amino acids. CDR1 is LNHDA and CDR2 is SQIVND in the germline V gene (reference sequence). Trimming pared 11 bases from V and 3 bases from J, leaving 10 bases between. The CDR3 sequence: CAGGRDTGELFF. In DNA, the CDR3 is TGTGCCGGGGGCCGTGACACCGGGGAGCTGTTTTTT.